This T cell receptor (beta chain) was identified during a study of blood T cell repertoires in COVID-19. As for the study in general: Nucleic acid was either cDNA or gDNA, and it came from T cells, B-cell-depleted T cells, or PBMCs.

V lost 1 base and J 0 bases, leaving 8 bases between the germline ends. The CDR3 sequence is 15 residues long. CDR1 is SGHRS and CDR2 is YFSETQ in the germline V gene. This clone turned up a few times. TCRdb's table, derived via immunoSEQ multiplex PCR, lists solely in-frame clones and lacks some. The top ten hold around 1.5% of the sample, which has about 140,000 clones, approximately 82% seen once. Sequenced material: peripheral blood. The genes are TRBV5-1 and TRBJ2-1; no clear D. The TCR originated in a human donor in a cohort sampled during active COVID-19. The CDR3 nucleotides read TGCGCCAGCAGCTTGTCCCTACCCTCCTACAATGAGCAGTTCTTC. As protein: CASSLSLPSYNEQFF.